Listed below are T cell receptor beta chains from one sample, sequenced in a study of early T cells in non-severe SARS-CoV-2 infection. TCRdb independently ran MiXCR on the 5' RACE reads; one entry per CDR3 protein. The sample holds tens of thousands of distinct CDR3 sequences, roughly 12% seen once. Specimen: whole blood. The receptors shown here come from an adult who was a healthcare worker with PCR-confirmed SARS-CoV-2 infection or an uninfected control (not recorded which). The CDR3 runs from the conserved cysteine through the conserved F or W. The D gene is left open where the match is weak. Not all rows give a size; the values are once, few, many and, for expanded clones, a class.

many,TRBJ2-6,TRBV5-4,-,CASSLASGANVLTF,TGTGCCAGCAGCTTGGCTTCTGGGGCCAACGTCCTGACTTTC
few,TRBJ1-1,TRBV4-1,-,CASSQDLGAEAFF,TGCGCCAGCAGCCAAGATCTGGGCGCTGAAGCTTTCTTT
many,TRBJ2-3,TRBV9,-,CASSVSAGPRTVDTQYF,TGTGCCAGCAGCGTCTCCGCGGGTCCCCGAACCGTGGATACGCAGTATTTT
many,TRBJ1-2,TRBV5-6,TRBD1,CASSSLGQGENYGYTF,TGTGCCAGCAGCTCCCTGGGACAGGGGGAGAACTATGGCTACACCTTC
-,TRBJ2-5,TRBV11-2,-,CASSFGQKETQYF,TGTGCCAGCAGCTTCGGACAGAAAGAGACCCAGTACTTC
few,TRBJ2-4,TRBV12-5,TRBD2,CASYQSGGANIQYF,TGTGCTAGCTACCAAAGCGGGGGGGCCAACATTCAGTACTTC
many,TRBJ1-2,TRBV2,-,CASTIDSRYGYTF,TGTGCCAGCACCATCGACAGCCGCTATGGCTACACCTTC
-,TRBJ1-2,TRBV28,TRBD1,CASDTGGYYGYTF,TGTGCCAGCGATACAGGGGGCTACTATGGCTACACCTTC
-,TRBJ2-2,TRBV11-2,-,CASSLEHGEPGELFF,TGTGCCAGCAGCTTAGAGCATGGGGAGCCCGGGGAGCTGTTTTTT
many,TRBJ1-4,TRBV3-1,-,CASSQQFEKLFF,TGTGCCAGCAGCCAGCAGTTTGAAAAACTGTTTTTT
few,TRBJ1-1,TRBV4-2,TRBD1,CASSRRTGEAFF,TGTGCCAGCAGCCGCCGGACAGGTGAAGCTTTCTTT
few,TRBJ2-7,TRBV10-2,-,CASRDSSSYEQYF,TGCGCCAGCAGGGACAGCAGCTCCTACGAGCAGTACTTC
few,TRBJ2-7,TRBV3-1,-,CASSQYNYEQYF,TGTGCCAGCAGCCAGTACAACTACGAGCAGTACTTC
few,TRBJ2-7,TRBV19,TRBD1,CASSLDRYEQYF,TGTGCCAGTAGTTTGGACAGGTACGAGCAGTACTTC
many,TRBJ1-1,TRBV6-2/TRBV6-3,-,CASSLAGPYTEAFF,TGTGCCAGCAGTCTCGCGGGTCCCTACACTGAAGCTTTCTTT
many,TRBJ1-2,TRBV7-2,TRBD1,CASSSRQGYGYTF,TGTGCCAGCAGCTCCCGACAGGGCTATGGCTACACCTTC
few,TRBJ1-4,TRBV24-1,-,CATRGPENEKLFF,TGTGCCACCAGGGGTCCGGAGAATGAAAAACTGTTTTTT
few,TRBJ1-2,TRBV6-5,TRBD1,CASSYSAGGDYGYTF,TGTGCCAGCAGTTACTCGGCAGGGGGCGACTATGGCTACACCTTC
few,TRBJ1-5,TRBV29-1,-,CSVGEGLSSNQPQHF,TGCAGCGTTGGAGAGGGCCTGAGTAGCAATCAGCCCCAGCATTTT
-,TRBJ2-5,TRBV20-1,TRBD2,CSARVGLALETQYF,TGCAGTGCTAGAGTGGGACTAGCGTTAGAGACCCAGTACTTC
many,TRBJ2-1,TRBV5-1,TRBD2,CASSLSGLYYNEQFF,TGCGCCAGCAGCCTCTCGGGACTATACTACAATGAGCAGTTCTTC
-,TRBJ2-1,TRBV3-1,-,CASSHQASPSPYNEQFF,TGTGCCAGCAGCCATCAAGCGTCTCCATCCCCATACAATGAGCAGTTCTTC
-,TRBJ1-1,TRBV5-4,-,CASSLGDPYMNTEAFF,TGTGCCAGCAGCTTGGGGGACCCTTATATGAACACTGAAGCTTTCTTT
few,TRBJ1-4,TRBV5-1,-,CASSLEAYPNEKLFF,TGCGCCAGCAGCTTGGAAGCATACCCTAATGAAAAACTGTTTTTT
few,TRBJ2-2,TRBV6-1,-,CASSEAGRDTGELFF,TGTGCCAGCAGTGAAGCGGGGCGCGACACCGGGGAGCTGTTTTTT
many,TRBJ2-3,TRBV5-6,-,CASSLGGTDTQYF,TGTGCCAGCAGCTTAGGGGGCACAGATACGCAGTATTTT
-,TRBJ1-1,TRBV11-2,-,CASSPRTREEAFF,TGTGCCAGCAGCCCGAGAACGAGGGAGGAAGCTTTCTTT
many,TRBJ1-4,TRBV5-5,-,CASAQVMGGGEKLFF,TGTGCCAGCGCCCAAGTGATGGGGGGCGGAGAAAAACTGTTTTTT
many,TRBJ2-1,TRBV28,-,CAAVGGGSYNEQFF,TGTGCCGCCGTAGGAGGGGGCTCCTACAATGAGCAGTTCTTC
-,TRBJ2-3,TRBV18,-,CASSPQADTQYF,TGTGCCAGCTCACCACAAGCGGATACGCAGTATTTT
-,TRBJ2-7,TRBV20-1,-,CSASRQGNEQYF,TGCAGTGCTAGTCGGCAGGGGAATGAGCAGTACTTC
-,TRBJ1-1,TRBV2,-,CASIGTLTNTEAFF,TGTGCCAGCATCGGAACACTGACTAACACTGAAGCTTTCTTT